This T cell receptor (beta chain) was sequenced for a study of CD8 T cells in ankylosing spondylitis. General study results and limits: What seemed typical of ankylosing spondylitis blood was a TCR beta motif built from several highly homologous variants. Disease-linked clones bore a CD8+ phenotype and were relatively rare in peripheral blood.

This clonotype showed up just a few times. What it binds is unknown. TCRdb analysed the 5' RACE reads with MiXCR anew, one entry per CDR3 protein. The sample records over 600,000 distinct CDR3 sequences, over 15% being singletons. The CDR3 spans 14 residues. V was cut by 6 bases and J by 3 bases, with 17 bases left in between. The germline V gene has CDR1 DFQATT and CDR2 SNEGSKA (reference sequence). This chain links TRBV20-1 with TRBJ1-2; D is ambiguous. The source is a male donor with ankylosing spondylitis. The sample consisted of blood, either unsorted or a sorted T cell fraction (not recorded which). CDR3 bases: TGCAGTGCGCCCGACTTGAGGTTGGACTATGGCTACACCTTC. This codes for CSAPDLRLDYGYTF.